What follows are 6 T cell receptor beta chains derived from one specimen sequenced in a study of T cell repertoires in cytomegalovirus infection. From the reads, TCRdb called clonotypes with MiXCR, one entry per CDR3 protein. In the table there are a few hundred thousand distinct CDR3 sequences, about 40% of which are singletons. These receptors' antigens are unknown. The sequencing used cultured PBMCs, collected from culture after CMV antigen stimulation. Source of these receptors: a human donor in good health (CMV status not recorded). Some clones in this sample may be carry-over from other donors' samples.

V gene TRBV7-2 combines with J gene TRBJ2-7; D is unresolved. V was shortened by 4 bases and J by 7 bases, with 20 bases between the two germline ends. The CDR3 loop spans 15 amino acids. Germline CDR1 reads SGHTA; CDR2 reads FQGNSA. The CDR3 nucleotides read TGTGCCAGCAGCTCGGAGTGGGCCGGAGTGTCTGAGCAGTACTTC. This encodes CASSSEWAGVSEQYF.

This clonotype was observed a handful of times. V gene TRBV4-2 combines with J gene TRBJ2-1; no firm D call. The CDR3 sequence is 16 residues long. Germline V gene lookup returns CDR1 LGHNA and CDR2 YNFKEQ. V lost 7 bases to trimming and J lost 7 bases, with 23 bases between them. In DNA, the CDR3 is TGTGCCAGCACCCCAGCTGGGAATCCTTTTTCTAATGAGCAGTTCTTC. Translated, it gives CASTPAGNPFSNEQFF.

This chain uses TRBV5-1 with TRBJ1-4; D is uncertain. Trimming removed 2 bases from V and 4 bases from J, with 15 bases in between. This CDR3 is 16 amino acids long. Per germline, CDR1 SGHRS and CDR2 YFSETQ. DNA of the CDR3: TGCGCCAGCAGCTTATACGGGTGGAGTTATAATGAAAAACTGTTTTTT. Translation gives CASSLYGWSYNEKLFF.

This clonotype was picked up many times. The genes are TRBV7-8 and TRBJ2-1, with D tentatively TRBD1 (5 bases). Trimming left V 1 base short and J 0 bases short, with 10 bases between. The CDR3 is 16 amino acids. Looked up from germline, CDR1 is SGHVS and CDR2 is FQNEAQ. CDR3 loop: CASSLVRTSSYNEQFF. The DNA of the CDR3 is TGTGCCAGCAGCTTAGTACGGACAAGCTCCTACAATGAGCAGTTCTTC.

V and J are TRBV5-1 and TRBJ2-3; D is undetermined. Trimming shortened V by 0 bases and J by 0 bases, and 17 bases separated the two germline ends. This CDR3 is 18 amino acids long. CDR1 and CDR2 from the germline V gene are SGHRS and YFSETQ. CDR3 sequence reads: CASSLGRLTAYSTDTQYF. CDR3 sequence (DNA): TGCGCCAGCAGCTTGGGGCGCCTGACTGCGTATAGCACAGATACGCAGTATTTT.

The chain uses TRBV7-2 and TRBJ2-5; possibly TRBD1 for D (6 bases). The CDR3 spans 14 residues. Trimming shortened V by 5 bases and J by 1 base, and 11 bases separated the two germline ends. Germline CDR1 and CDR2: SGHTA and FQGNSA. The DNA of the CDR3 is TGTGCCAGCAGCCGCAGGGGCTTCCAAGAGACCCAGTACTTC. Protein: CASSRRGFQETQYF.